One sample yielded the 27 T cell receptor beta chains listed below, sequenced in a study of PD-L1 blockade in urothelial cancer. Libraries were prepared by immunoSEQ multiplex PCR; TCRdb keeps only in-frame clonotypes and omits some of them. The sample lists more than 85,000 clones; roughly nine tenths were seen once. The specimen was PBMCs, collected around atezolizumab (anti-PD-L1) treatment. The source of these receptors is a woman aged 80 or older with urothelial cancer.

The chain couples TRBV9 to TRBJ2-7, with a tentative D call TRBD2 (6 bases). Germline V gene lookup returns CDR1 SGDLS and CDR2 YYNGEE. V was pared by 4 bases and J by 0 bases, with 14 bases between. This CDR3 is built from 15 residues. CDR3 DNA: TGTGCCAGCAGCCCCAAAGGGAGGAGCTCCTACGAGCAGTACTTC. Its translation: CASSPKGRSSYEQYF.

The chain carries TRBV4-1 and TRBJ2-7; 7 bases match TRBD2. CDR1 and CDR2 from the germline V gene are MGHRA and YSYEKL. V was clipped by 4 bases and J by 5 bases; unmatched bases: 14. The CDR3 covers 16 residues. CDR3 bases: TGCGCCAGCAGCCCGAAAGGCGCGGGAGTGAACAACGAGCAGTACTTC. This translates into CASSPKGAGVNNEQYF.

The rearrangement links TRBV29-1 to TRBJ1-1; D gene unclear. Germline CDR1 and CDR2: SQVTM and ANQGSEA. V was trimmed by 3 bases and J by 2 bases, leaving 4 bases between them. The CDR3 length is 11 residues. CDR3 loop: CSVDRNTEAFF. In nucleotides, the CDR3 is TGCAGCGTTGACAGAAACACTGAAGCTTTCTTT.

The chain combines TRBV28 with TRBJ2-7; 7 bases match TRBD2. This CDR3 has 15 amino acids. Germline V lookup: CDR1 MDHEN, CDR2 SYDVKM. V lost 7 bases and J lost 7; bases outside the gene matches: 16. The CDR3 DNA sequence: TGTGCCAGCAACCTCGGGGGGATCGGAGTAAATGAGCAGTACTTC. The encoded protein is CASNLGGIGVNEQYF.

This chain links TRBV30 with TRBJ2-1; D perhaps matches TRBD1 (6 bases). This CDR3 contains 17 residues. Trimming took 2 bases from V and 4 from J, leaving 21 bases between them. Germline CDR1 is GTSNPN and CDR2 is SVGIG (reference sequence). The DNA for the CDR3 is TGTGCCTGGAGTCAGGTATCACAGGGAGTGGGGTACAATGAGCAGTTCTTC. Residues: CAWSQVSQGVGYNEQFF. The variable domain in full, completed from reference TRBV30 and TRBJ2-1, reads SQTIHQWPATLVQPVGSPLSLECTVEGTSNPNLYWYRQAAGRGLQLLFYSVGIGQISSEVPQNLSASRPQDRQFILSSKKLLLSDSGFYLCAWSQVSQGVGYNEQFFGPGTRLTVL.

The V call is TRBV2, the J call TRBJ2-1; 9 bases fit TRBD2. Germline lookup yields CDR1 SNHLY and CDR2 FYNNEI. V trimming: 6 bases; J trimming: 4 bases; junction bases outside the gene matches: 10. This CDR3 has 16 amino acids. The CDR3 DNA is TGTGCCAGCAGCCGGGACTTAGCGGGAGTGTACAATGAGCAGTTCTTC. Translation: CASSRDLAGVYNEQFF.

The chain is built from TRBV6-1 and TRBJ1-5; 7 positions match TRBD1. Germline CDR1 reads MNHNS; CDR2 reads SASEGT. J lost 5 bases, V lost 6 bases, and 4 bases had no gene match. There are 13 residues in the CDR3. The CDR3 nucleotides are TGTGCCAGCAGGTGGCAGGGGGATCAGCCCCAGCATTTT. Translation gives CASRWQGDQPQHF.

This clone was picked up one time. The rearrangement links TRBV5-8 to TRBJ1-4, with TRBD1 matching 8 bases. CDR3 length: 15 residues. Germline assignment: CDR1 SGHTS and CDR2 YDEGEE. The V and J ends lost 4 bases and 3 bases, in that order; junction bases with no gene match: 5. The CDR3: CASSLNRGSNEKLFF. The DNA of the CDR3 is TGTGCCAGCAGCCTAAACAGGGGGTCTAATGAAAAACTGTTTTTT.

This clone was counted only a few times. V is TRBV5-1 and J is TRBJ1-2; D uncertain. Germline CDR1 SGHRS, CDR2 YFSETQ. V was shortened by 4 bases and J by 7 bases, with 14 bases between the two germline ends. This CDR3 has 13 residues. CDR3 DNA: TGCGCCAGCAGCCTGGGCGAGGGTTCTGGCTACACCTTC. As protein: CASSLGEGSGYTF. Full variable domain (outside the CDR3, taken from reference TRBV5-1 and TRBJ1-2): KAGVTQTPRYLIKTRGQQVTLSCSPISGHRSVSWYQQTPGQGLQFLFEYFSETQRNKGNFPGRFSGRQFSNSRSEMNVSTLELGDSALYLCASSLGEGSGYTFGSGTRLTVV.

This sequence joins TRBV2 and TRBJ2-3; D gene unclear. Germline V gene data show CDR1 as SNHLY and CDR2 as FYNNEI. The CDR3 totals 13 residues. The V end lost 6 bases, the J end lost 1 base, and 8 bases lay between the germline ends. CDR3 residues: CASSVEGTDTQYF. In DNA, the CDR3 is TGTGCCAGCAGCGTAGAGGGCACAGATACGCAGTATTTT.

V usage is TRBV6-5 and J usage is TRBJ1-2; 9 positions match TRBD1. Germline-derived CDR1 and CDR2 are MNHEY and SVGAGI. This CDR3 region has 13 residues. J was trimmed by 6 bases and V by 6 bases; bases with no gene match: 5. The CDR3 nucleotides read TGTGCCAGCAGCAGACAGGGGGTACATGGCTACACCTTC. This sequence encodes CASSRQGVHGYTF.

In nucleotides, the CDR3 is TGCGCCAGCAGCGATAGGTGGGAGGGCTCCTACAATGAGCAGTTCTTC. Amino acids: CASSDRWEGSYNEQFF. The chain employs TRBV5-1 and TRBJ2-1, with 7 bases matching TRBD2. Trimming removed 4 bases from V and 0 bases from J; junction bases left unmatched: 7. The CDR3 runs to 16 residues. Germline assignment: CDR1 SGHRS and CDR2 YFSETQ. Full variable domain (rest looked up from reference TRBV5-1 and TRBJ2-1): KAGVTQTPRYLIKTRGQQVTLSCSPISGHRSVSWYQQTPGQGLQFLFEYFSETQRNKGNFPGRFSGRQFSNSRSEMNVSTLELGDSALYLCASSDRWEGSYNEQFFGPGTRLTVL.

This clone has a single count. The CDR3 protein is CAIIPGTSNTDTQYF. CDR3 coding DNA: TGTGCCATCATACCCGGGACTAGCAACACAGATACGCAGTATTTT. The chain uses TRBV10-3 and TRBJ2-3, with 9 bases identical to TRBD2. V lost 7 bases, J lost 2 bases, and 7 bases stayed unmatched. From germline, CDR1 is ENHRY and CDR2 SYGVKD. The CDR3 spans 15 residues.

The chain employs TRBV9 and TRBJ1-3; a possible D gene is TRBD1 (6 bases). The CDR3 is 15 residues long. Trimming took 2 bases from V and 4 from J, leaving 13 bases between them. Germline V gene data show CDR1 as SGDLS and CDR2 as YYNGEE. CDR3 nucleotide sequence: TGTGCCAGCAGCGTTACTACAGGGTTCGGAAACACCATATATTTT. Translation gives CASSVTTGFGNTIYF. Filled out from reference TRBV9 and TRBJ1-3, the complete variable domain reads DSGVTQTPKHLITATGQRVTLRCSPRSGDLSVYWYQQSLDQGLQFLIQYYNGEERAKGNILERFSAQQFPDLHSELNLSSLELGDSALYFCASSVTTGFGNTIYFGEGSWLTVV.

J is TRBJ2-4 and V is TRBV7-8; TRBD2 matches 13 bases. This CDR3 is 19 amino acids long. Germline CDR1 is SGHVS and CDR2 is FQNEAQ. V shed 2 bases, J shed 0 bases, and the junction held 7 bases outside the gene matches. CDR3: CASSLTGTSGILAKNIQYF. CDR3 in DNA: TGTGCCAGCAGCTTAACCGGGACTAGCGGGATTCTAGCCAAAAACATTCAGTACTTC.

This clone has more than one count but fewer than ten. The V call is TRBV5-6, the J call TRBJ1-1; D is ambiguous. Germline assignment: CDR1 SGHDT and CDR2 YYEEEE. The V and J ends lost 4 bases and 8 bases respectively, with 15 bases between them. The CDR3 spans 13 residues. CDR3 sequence reads: CASSLSTTPEAFF. CDR3 sequence (DNA): TGTGCCAGCAGCCTATCGACGACTCCCGAAGCTTTCTTT.

This chain connects TRBV5-1 to TRBJ1-4, with 9 bases aligning to TRBD1. The V segment lost 2 bases and the J segment 3 bases; nucleotides outside the gene matches: 2. This CDR3 has 15 residues. Germline V gene lookup returns CDR1 SGHRS and CDR2 YFSETQ. The CDR3 is CASSLQGAANEKLFF. In DNA, the CDR3 is TGCGCCAGCAGCTTACAGGGGGCGGCTAATGAAAAACTGTTTTTT.

The V and J genes are TRBV14 and TRBJ1-1; D is undetermined. V was pared by 8 bases and J by 7 bases, with 11 bases between. Germline CDR1 reads SGHDN; CDR2 reads FVKESK. The CDR3 runs 11 residues. CDR3 coding DNA: TGTGCCAGCGCCACAGCTGTTGAAGCTTTCTTT. This translates into CASATAVEAFF.

This clone was detected only once. The genes are TRBV30 and TRBJ2-2; 15 bases are a match to TRBD2. Germline V CDR1 and CDR2: GTSNPN, SVGIG (reference sequence). CDR3 length: 17 amino acids. V shed 2 bases and J 3 bases; nucleotides not matched to a gene: 4. Written as DNA, the CDR3 is TGTGCCTGGAGTTACCGGACTAGCGGGAGGGACACCGGGGAGCTGTTTTTT. Its translation is CAWSYRTSGRDTGELFF. Full variable domain (outside the CDR3, taken from reference TRBV30 and TRBJ2-2): SQTIHQWPATLVQPVGSPLSLECTVEGTSNPNLYWYRQAAGRGLQLLFYSVGIGQISSEVPQNLSASRPQDRQFILSSKKLLLSDSGFYLCAWSYRTSGRDTGELFFGEGSRLTVL.

The chain recombines TRBV19 with TRBJ2-5; D is unclear. Germline V gives CDR1 LNHDA, CDR2 SQIVND (reference sequence). The V and J ends lost 5 bases and 1 base respectively, with 8 bases between them. The CDR3 has 13 amino acids. This CDR3 is CASSVAVQETQYF. CDR3 coding DNA: TGTGCCAGTAGTGTTGCAGTCCAAGAGACCCAGTACTTC.

The chain has TRBV28 and TRBJ2-1; 13 nucleotides line up with TRBD2. Germline V lookup: CDR1 MDHEN, CDR2 SYDVKM. Losses at the gene ends were 10 bases for V and 9 bases for J; bases not matched to a gene: 15. The CDR3 is made up of 16 amino acids. The CDR3 loop is CATLLLAGGPGGEQFF. In DNA form, the CDR3 reads TGTGCCACCCTTCTACTAGCGGGAGGGCCGGGGGGTGAGCAGTTCTTC.

The chain has TRBV10-1 and TRBJ1-3; TRBD1 aligns across 7 bases. The CDR3 extends over 18 amino acids. From germline, CDR1 is WNHNN and CDR2 SYGVQD (reference sequence). Trimming cost V 7 bases and J 4 bases; bases outside gene matches: 19. CDR3 nucleotide sequence: TGCGCCAGCAAGCCACAGCTTTCGACAGGGAGACCCGGAAACACCATATATTTT. Its translation: CASKPQLSTGRPGNTIYF.

The rearrangement links TRBV15 to TRBJ2-1; D is perhaps TRBD2 (5 bases). Germline CDR1 is LNHNV and CDR2 is YYDKDF (reference sequence). This CDR3 has 17 residues. Trimming left V 0 bases short and J 4 bases short, with 16 bases between. The CDR3 spells CATSRDVTSVVYNEQFF. The CDR3, as DNA: TGTGCCACCAGCAGAGATGTCACTAGTGTGGTGTACAATGAGCAGTTCTTC.

V is TRBV2 and J is TRBJ1-1; D is undetermined. The CDR3 contains 13 residues. The V end was cut by 6 bases, the J end by 0 bases, with 8 bases between. In germline, CDR1 is SNHLY, CDR2 FYNNEI. The CDR3 DNA is TGTGCCAGCAGCGACGGAGTGAACACTGAAGCTTTCTTT. It yields the protein CASSDGVNTEAFF.

This chain connects TRBV28 to TRBJ2-2, with 9 bases that match TRBD1. J gave up 4 bases and V 6 bases, and 12 bases lay outside the gene matches. Germline V gives CDR1 MDHEN, CDR2 SYDVKM. The CDR3 covers 17 residues. The CDR3 spells CASSRIAGTGPTGELFF. CDR3 coding DNA: TGTGCCAGCAGCAGAATTGCCGGGACAGGGCCCACCGGGGAGCTGTTTTTT.

V usage is TRBV5-1 and J usage is TRBJ2-7; 13 bases match TRBD2. The CDR3 runs 18 residues. Unmatched junction bases numbered 13, after V lost 4 bases and J lost 3 bases. In germline, CDR1 is SGHRS, CDR2 YFSETQ. The CDR3 nucleotides are TGCGCCAGCAGCCCGTTAGGGACTAGCGGGACTAGATTCTACGAGCAGTACTTC. It encodes CASSPLGTSGTRFYEQYF.

The chain uses TRBV30 and TRBJ2-7; 10 positions agree with TRBD2. Germline V gene lookup returns CDR1 GTSNPN and CDR2 SVGIG (reference sequence). J was trimmed by 7 bases and V by 0 bases; bases with no gene match: 9. The CDR3 contains 15 residues. The CDR3 loop is CAWSVSLAGASEQYF. In nucleotides, the CDR3 is TGTGCCTGGAGTGTAAGTCTAGCGGGGGCCTCTGAGCAGTACTTC.